The clone carrying this TCR beta chain came up many times. Its antigen is unidentified. RNA transcripts served as the template for amplifying TCR beta CDR3 regions. Initially, a first-round RT-PCR of the TCR CDR3 employed the HTBI primer set. TCRdb re-called the multiplex PCR reads through MiXCR, storing one row per CDR3 protein. The table has about 720,000 distinct CDR3 sequences, roughly 15% seen once. Germline CDR1 SNHLY, CDR2 FYNNEI. This CDR3 contains 15 residues. V was cut by 4 bases and J by 8 bases, with 20 bases left in between. The sample is drawn from a study of T cells in Graves' hyperthyroidism and ophthalmopathy. These patients, aged 18 to 65, had recently diagnosed hyperthyroidism lasting under 2 months. Fresh peripheral blood, 9.5 to 10 ml of it, supplied the PBMCs. Notes on the study in general: From stable hyperthyroidism, ophthalmopathy was set apart by a 13 V-J model.

Sequencing was performed on blood. The source of this sequence is a man aged 18 to 29 with Graves' hyperthyroidism. The V call is TRBV2, the J call TRBJ1-2, with D perhaps TRBD1 (5 bases). The CDR3, as DNA: TGTGCCAGCAGTGTGCTAGGCCAGGGCGTTGGCGGCTACACCTTC. This codes for CASSVLGQGVGGYTF.